These 16 T cell receptor beta chains share one sample of origin, sequenced in a study of shared clonotypes between healthy human individuals. Profiling relied on immunoSEQ multiplex PCR, and the TCRdb table lists in-frame clones only, not all of them. The table records fewer than 2.5 million clones, more than 85% of them present only once. Sequencing was carried out using naive CD4+ T cells from PBMCs. The sample's subset: CD45RA+ positively selected. Every receptor here comes from a man aged 18 to 35 in good health. Some clones in this sample may be carry-over from other donors' samples.

The genes are TRBV6-4 and TRBJ2-3; 9 bases map to TRBD2. Germline CDR1 and CDR2: MRHNA and SNTAGT. This CDR3 comprises 16 residues. The V gene end was trimmed by 2 bases and the J gene end by 2 bases; junction bases not matched to a gene: 5. The CDR3 reads CASSDSLAGPTDTQYF. CDR3 sequence (DNA): TGTGCCAGCAGTGACAGCCTAGCGGGACCCACAGATACGCAGTATTTT.

V gene TRBV18 combines with J gene TRBJ2-7; either TRBD1 or TRBD2 may supply D (5 bases each). Trimming took off 2 bases at V and 7 bases at J, with 12 bases between the two ends. Germline V CDR1 and CDR2: KGHSH, LQKENI. The CDR3 extends over 13 amino acids. CDR3 DNA sequence: TGTGCCAGCTCACCAAACACCTGGGGGGAGCAGTACTTC. It yields the protein CASSPNTWGEQYF.

The J gene is TRBJ1-3, the V gene TRBV5-4; 7 nucleotides match TRBD1. Germline lookup yields CDR1 SGHNT and CDR2 YYREEE (reference sequence). This CDR3 is 17 amino acids long. Unmatched junction bases numbered 10, after V lost 4 bases and J lost 0 bases. The CDR3 here is CASSQEGGPFSGNTIYF. The CDR3 bases are TGTGCCAGCAGCCAAGAAGGGGGCCCATTCTCTGGAAACACCATATATTTT.

In its sample, this clone was seen once. The same CDR3 can be traced to other DNA sequences in this sample. The rearrangement joins TRBV7-2 to TRBJ2-1; TRBD2 aligns across 12 bases. This CDR3 comprises 14 residues. The V gene's germline CDR1 is SGHTA and CDR2 FQGNSA. V dropped 1 base and J dropped 8; count of bases not matched to a gene: 0. The DNA for the CDR3 is TGTGCCAGCAGCTTAGGACTAGCGGGAGATGAGCAGTTCTTC. Translation: CASSLGLAGDEQFF.

The chain has TRBV30 and TRBJ2-7, with TRBD1 matching 8 bases. The ends lost 5 bases at V and 9 bases at J; junction bases unmatched: 9. Germline V gene data show CDR1 as GTSNPN and CDR2 as SVGIG (reference sequence). The CDR3 consists of 12 residues. CDR3: CAWAPRRGLQYF. CDR3 DNA sequence: TGTGCCTGGGCGCCCCGCAGGGGGCTGCAGTACTTC.

The rearrangement links TRBV29-1 to TRBJ1-2; unclear D gene. Germline V gene data show CDR1 as SQVTM and CDR2 as ANQGSEA. V was pared by 8 bases and J by 4 bases, with 11 bases between. The CDR3 covers 11 residues. CDR3 amino acids: CSLGSSYGYTF. As DNA, the CDR3 is TGCAGCCTGGGTTCTTCCTATGGCTACACCTTC.

The J gene is TRBJ1-5, the V gene TRBV27; possibly TRBD1 for D (6 bases). Per germline, CDR1 MNHEY and CDR2 SMNVEV (reference sequence). CDR3 length equals 16 residues. V was shortened by 10 bases and J by 7 bases, with 26 bases between the two germline ends. The DNA for the CDR3 is TGTGCCAACCGCACAGGGTGGGTTCCCGCGGAACAGCCCCAGCATTTT. Translating gives CANRTGWVPAEQPQHF.

This clone appeared once. The V and J genes are TRBV5-5 and TRBJ1-3, with D hard to call. The CDR3 is made up of 14 amino acids. The germline gives CDR1 SGHKS, CDR2 YYEKEE (reference sequence). Trimming removed 0 bases at V and 3 bases at J, with 7 bases between. Here the CDR3 reads CASSLAPNGNTIYF. The CDR3 nucleotides read TGTGCCAGCAGCTTGGCTCCCAATGGAAACACCATATATTTT.

The rearrangement links TRBV7-6 to TRBJ2-3; D gene ambiguous. The CDR3 runs to 16 residues. V lost 5 bases, J lost 1 base, and 16 bases lay in between. Germline V gene lookup returns CDR1 SGHVS and CDR2 FNYEAQ. CDR3 nucleotides: TGTGCCAGCAGCCAAACAACAGCCTATGGCACAGATACGCAGTATTTT. It translates to CASSQTTAYGTDTQYF. The full variable domain, its missing parts supplied by reference TRBV7-6 and TRBJ2-3, is GAGVSQSPRYKVTKRGQDVALRCDPISGHVSLYWYRQALGQGPEFLTYFNYEAQQDKSGLPNDRFSAERPEGSISTLTIQRTEQRDSAMYRCASSQTTAYGTDTQYFGPGTRLTVL.

The chain is built from TRBV4-1 and TRBJ2-2; 7 nucleotides match TRBD1. V shed 4 bases and J 6 bases; nucleotides not matched to a gene: 8. CDR3 length equals 15 residues. Germline V gives CDR1 MGHRA, CDR2 YSYEKL. CDR3 sequence reads: CASSPYPGTAGELFF. In nucleotides, the CDR3 is TGCGCCAGCAGCCCTTACCCGGGGACAGCCGGGGAGCTGTTTTTT.

The V call is TRBV7-3, the J call TRBJ2-3; TRBD2 aligns across 8 bases. The J segment lost 3 bases and the V segment lost 6 bases, leaving 5 bases of the junction unmatched. The length of the CDR3 is 14 residues. Germline loops: CDR1 SGHTA, CDR2 FQGTGA. The CDR3 is CASSRLANTDTQYF. The DNA of the CDR3 is TGTGCCAGCAGTCGACTAGCGAATACAGATACGCAGTATTTT.

Concerning this clone itself: This same CDR3 is encoded by further DNA sequences in the sample. This chain connects TRBV7-3 to TRBJ2-7; D may be TRBD2 (6 bases). V was cut by 3 bases and J by 1 base, with 10 bases left in between. CDR1 and CDR2 (germline): SGHTA, FQGTGA. This CDR3 has 14 residues. CDR3 region: CASSLGGTSYEQYF. The DNA for the CDR3 is TGTGCCAGCAGCTTGGGGGGTACATCCTACGAGCAGTACTTC.

Note on this clone: The same CDR3 is also encoded by other DNA sequences in this sample. This chain connects TRBV18 to TRBJ2-3; a weak D match, TRBD1 (6 bases). The length of the CDR3 is 15 residues. V lost 2 bases, J lost 0 bases, and 9 bases lay in between. The germline CDR1 and CDR2 sequences are KGHSH and LQKENI. The CDR3 DNA follows: TGTGCCAGCTCACCATGGACAGCTAGCACAGATACGCAGTATTTT. The encoded protein is CASSPWTASTDTQYF.

This sequence joins TRBV28 and TRBJ2-1; TRBD2 might be the D (5 bases). The length of the CDR3 is 14 residues. The germline V gene has CDR1 MDHEN and CDR2 SYDVKM. Trimming took 2 bases from V and 5 from J, leaving 10 bases between them. The CDR3 reads CASSLLAPNNEQFF. CDR3 DNA sequence: TGTGCCAGCAGTTTACTAGCACCAAACAATGAGCAGTTCTTC.

The rearrangement joins TRBV5-6 to TRBJ1-2; D is uncertain. The CDR3 totals 16 residues. The germline gives CDR1 SGHDT, CDR2 YYEEEE. V lost 4 bases and J 0 bases, leaving 16 bases between the germline ends. This CDR3 is CASSTSVEQANYGYTF. In DNA form, the CDR3 reads TGTGCCAGCAGCACCAGCGTGGAGCAGGCTAACTATGGCTACACCTTC.

The J gene is TRBJ2-1, the V gene TRBV14; D might be TRBD2 (6 bases). Trimming left V 1 base short and J 9 bases short, with 19 bases between. Germline CDR1 is SGHDN and CDR2 is FVKESK. The CDR3 has 16 amino acids. The CDR3 DNA reads TGTGCCAGCAGCCAAGGAACGACTAGTGCCTCCATTGAGCAGTTCTTC. This gives the protein CASSQGTTSASIEQFF.